The source of this T cell receptor beta chain is a study of T cells in Graves' hyperthyroidism and ophthalmopathy. General study results and limits: From stable hyperthyroidism, ophthalmopathy was separated by a 13 V-J model. Within blood appeared most thyroid clonotypes that had expanded above 0.001.

Trimming at V came to 6 bases and at J to 5 bases, leaving 4 bases not matched to a gene. Germline loops: CDR1 MDHEN, CDR2 SYDVKM. CDR3 length equals 13 residues. Researchers amplified the TCR beta CDR3 regions from RNA transcripts. During a first-round RT-PCR of the TCR CDR3, the HTBI primer set was used. MiXCR, run by TCRdb on the multiplex PCR reads, gives a single entry per CDR3 protein. Of around 690,000 distinct CDR3 sequences listed, 17% are singletons. This clonotype was observed at least ten times. Its target is not known. V usage is TRBV28 and J usage is TRBJ2-1; 7 positions agree with TRBD1. The sequenced sample was blood. The TCR comes from a man aged 45-65 years with Graves' hyperthyroidism. The CDR3 DNA follows: TGTGCCAGCAGGCTCACAGGGGACAATGAGCAGTTCTTC. Its translation is CASRLTGDNEQFF.